The following is a T cell receptor (beta chain) sequence with its context. Looked up from germline, CDR1 is WSHSY and CDR2 is SAAADI. This CDR3 contains 13 residues. V was shortened by 9 bases and J by 3 bases, with 14 bases between the two germline ends. The sample originates from a study of control samples from healthy donors and cancer patients. Generated by immunoSEQ multiplex PCR, the TCRdb table keeps only in-frame clones and is missing some. The data show under 450,000 clones, approximately 90% seen once. The V gene is TRBV10-2, the J gene TRBJ2-5; TRBD2 might be the D (7 bases). Sample: PBMCs. The receptor's source is a man aged 35 to 55 with head and neck cancer. The chain's CDR3 is CASRGAGEETQYF. CDR3 bases: TGCGCCAGTAGGGGGGCGGGGGAAGAGACCCAGTACTTC.